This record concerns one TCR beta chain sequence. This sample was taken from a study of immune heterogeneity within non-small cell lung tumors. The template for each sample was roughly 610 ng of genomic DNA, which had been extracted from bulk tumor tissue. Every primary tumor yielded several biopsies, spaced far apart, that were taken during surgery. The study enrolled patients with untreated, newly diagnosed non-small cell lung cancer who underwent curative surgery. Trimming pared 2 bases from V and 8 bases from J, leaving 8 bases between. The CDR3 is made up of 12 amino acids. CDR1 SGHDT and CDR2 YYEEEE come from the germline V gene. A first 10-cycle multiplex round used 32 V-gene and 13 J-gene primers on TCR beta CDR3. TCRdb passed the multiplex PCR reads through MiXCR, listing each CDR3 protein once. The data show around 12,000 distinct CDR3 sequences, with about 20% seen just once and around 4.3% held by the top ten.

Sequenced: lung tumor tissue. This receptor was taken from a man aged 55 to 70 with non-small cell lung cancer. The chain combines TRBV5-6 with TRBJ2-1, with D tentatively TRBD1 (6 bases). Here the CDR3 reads CASSFRGHEQFF. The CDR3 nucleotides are TGTGCCAGCAGCTTCAGGGGCCATGAGCAGTTCTTC.